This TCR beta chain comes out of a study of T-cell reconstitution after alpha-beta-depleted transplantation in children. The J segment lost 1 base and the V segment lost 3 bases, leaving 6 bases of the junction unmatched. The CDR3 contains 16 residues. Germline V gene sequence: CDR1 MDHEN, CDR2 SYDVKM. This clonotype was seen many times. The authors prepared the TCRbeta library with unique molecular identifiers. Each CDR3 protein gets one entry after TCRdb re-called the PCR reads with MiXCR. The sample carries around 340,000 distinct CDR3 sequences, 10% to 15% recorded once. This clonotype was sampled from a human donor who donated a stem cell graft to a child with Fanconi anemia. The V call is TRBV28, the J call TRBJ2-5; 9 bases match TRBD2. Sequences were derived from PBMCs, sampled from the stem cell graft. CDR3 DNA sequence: TGTGCCAGCAGTTTTTATAGCGGGGGATTCCAAGAGACCCAGTACTTC. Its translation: CASSFYSGGFQETQYF.